This T cell receptor beta chain was recorded in a study of monozygotic twins with inflammatory bowel disease. Findings and limits, study-wide: Since immunosuppressive treatments differed, patient repertoires may have gained added variability. Different T cell subtypes could not be distinguished.

Remarks on this clonotype: Its specificity is not known.

No DNA is given; TCRdb re-called the 5' RACE reads and lists each CDR3 protein once. The repertoire table contains fewer than 350,000 distinct CDR3 sequences. Specimen: blood. This sequence was found in a human donor with ulcerative colitis or Crohn's disease, or a healthy co-twin of an affected twin (not recorded which).

This chain's CDR3 is CASSESSTNEKLFF. The V gene is TRBV5-1, the J gene TRBJ1-4. The CDR3 runs to 14 residues. The V gene's germline CDR1 is SGHRS and CDR2 YFSETQ.